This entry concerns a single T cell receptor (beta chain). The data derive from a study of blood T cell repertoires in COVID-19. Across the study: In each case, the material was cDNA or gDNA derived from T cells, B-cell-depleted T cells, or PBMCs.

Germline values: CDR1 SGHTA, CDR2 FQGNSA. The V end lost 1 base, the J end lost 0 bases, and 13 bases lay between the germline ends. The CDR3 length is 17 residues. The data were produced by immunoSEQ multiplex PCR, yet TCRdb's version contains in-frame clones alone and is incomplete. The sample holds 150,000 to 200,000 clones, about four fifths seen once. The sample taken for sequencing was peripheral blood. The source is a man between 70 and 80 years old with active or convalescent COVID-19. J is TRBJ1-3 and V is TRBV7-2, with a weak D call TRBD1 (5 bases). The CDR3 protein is CASSLEVGAFSGNTIYF. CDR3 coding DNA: TGTGCCAGCAGCTTAGAGGTTGGGGCCTTCTCTGGAAACACCATATATTTT. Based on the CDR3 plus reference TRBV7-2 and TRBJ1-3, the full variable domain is GAGVSQSPSNKVTEKGKDVELRCDPISGHTALYWYRQSLGQGLEFLIYFQGNSAPDKSGLPSDRFSAERTGGSVSTLTIQRTQQEDSAVYLCASSLEVGAFSGNTIYFGEGSWLTVV.